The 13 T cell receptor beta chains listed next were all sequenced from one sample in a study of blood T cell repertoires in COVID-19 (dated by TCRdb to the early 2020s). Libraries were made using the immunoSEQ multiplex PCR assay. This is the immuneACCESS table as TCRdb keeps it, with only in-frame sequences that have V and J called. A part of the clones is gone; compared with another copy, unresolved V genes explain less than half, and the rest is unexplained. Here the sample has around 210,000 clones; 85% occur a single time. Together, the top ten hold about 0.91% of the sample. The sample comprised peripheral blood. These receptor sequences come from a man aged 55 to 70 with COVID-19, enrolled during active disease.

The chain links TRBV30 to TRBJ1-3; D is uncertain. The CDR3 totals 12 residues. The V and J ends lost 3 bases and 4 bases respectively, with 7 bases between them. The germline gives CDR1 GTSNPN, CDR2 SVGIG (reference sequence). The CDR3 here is CAWRREGNTIYF. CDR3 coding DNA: TGTGCCTGGAGACGGGAGGGAAACACCATATATTTT.

Here the CDR3 DNA reads TGTGCCAGCAGCTTAGAACAGAATCAGCCCCAGCATTTT. It yields the protein CASSLEQNQPQHF. The V call is TRBV7-2, the J call TRBJ1-5; the D is unclear. This CDR3 spans 13 amino acids. The germline V gene encodes CDR1 SGHTA and CDR2 FQGNSA. V shed 1 base and J shed 4 bases, with 5 bases lying between them.

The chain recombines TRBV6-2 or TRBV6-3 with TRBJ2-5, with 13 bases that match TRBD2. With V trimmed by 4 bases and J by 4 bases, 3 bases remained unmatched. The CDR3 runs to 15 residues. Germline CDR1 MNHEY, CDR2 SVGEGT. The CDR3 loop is CASSLTSGRSETQYF. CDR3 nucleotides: TGTGCCAGCAGTTTGACTAGCGGGAGGTCAGAGACCCAGTACTTC.

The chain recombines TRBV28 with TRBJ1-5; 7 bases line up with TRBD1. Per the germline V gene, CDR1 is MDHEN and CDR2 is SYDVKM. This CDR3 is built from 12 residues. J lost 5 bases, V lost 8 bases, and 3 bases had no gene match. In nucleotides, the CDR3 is TGTGCCAGCGGGGACAGAGATCAGCCCCAGCATTTT. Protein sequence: CASGDRDQPQHF.

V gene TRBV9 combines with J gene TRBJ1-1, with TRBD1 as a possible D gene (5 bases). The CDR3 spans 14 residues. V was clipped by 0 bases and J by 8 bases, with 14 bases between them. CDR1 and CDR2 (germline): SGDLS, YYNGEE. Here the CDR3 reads CASSVGLQGNEAFF. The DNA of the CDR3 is TGTGCCAGCAGCGTAGGTCTGCAGGGCAACGAAGCTTTCTTT.

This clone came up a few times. CDR3 nucleotides: TGTGCCAGCAGCGGTGGGACAGGGAATAACTATGGCTACACCTTC. Protein: CASSGGTGNNYGYTF. V is TRBV7-9 and J is TRBJ1-2, with TRBD1 matching 9 bases. CDR1 and CDR2 (germline): SEHNR, FQNEAQ (reference sequence). The ends lost 5 bases at V and 1 base at J; junction bases unmatched: 5. The CDR3 has 15 residues.

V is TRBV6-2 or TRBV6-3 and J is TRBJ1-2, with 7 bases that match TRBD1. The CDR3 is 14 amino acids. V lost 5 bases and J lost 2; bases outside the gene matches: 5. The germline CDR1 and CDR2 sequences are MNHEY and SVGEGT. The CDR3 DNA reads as TGTGCCAGCAGTCGCCAACAGGGGAACTATGGCTACACCTTC. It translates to CASSRQQGNYGYTF.

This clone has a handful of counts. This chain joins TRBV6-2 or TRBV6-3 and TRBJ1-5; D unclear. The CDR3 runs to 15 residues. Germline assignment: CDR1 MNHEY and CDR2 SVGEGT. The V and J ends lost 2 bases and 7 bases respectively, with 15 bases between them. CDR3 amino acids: CASSYAQSGGQPQHF. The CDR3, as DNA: TGTGCCAGCAGTTACGCGCAATCGGGAGGCCAGCCCCAGCATTTT.

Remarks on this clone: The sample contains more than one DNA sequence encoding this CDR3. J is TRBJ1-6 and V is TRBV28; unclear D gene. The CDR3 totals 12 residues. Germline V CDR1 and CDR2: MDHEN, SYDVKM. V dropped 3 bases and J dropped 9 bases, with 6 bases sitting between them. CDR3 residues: CASSLEGSPLHF. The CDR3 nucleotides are TGTGCCAGCAGTTTGGAGGGTTCACCCCTCCACTTT.

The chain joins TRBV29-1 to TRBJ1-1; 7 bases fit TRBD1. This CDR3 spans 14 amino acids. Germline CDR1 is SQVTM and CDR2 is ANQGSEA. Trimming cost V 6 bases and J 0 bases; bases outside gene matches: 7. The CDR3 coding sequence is TGCAGCGTGACACAGGGGTCTCTGAACACTGAAGCTTTCTTT. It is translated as CSVTQGSLNTEAFF.

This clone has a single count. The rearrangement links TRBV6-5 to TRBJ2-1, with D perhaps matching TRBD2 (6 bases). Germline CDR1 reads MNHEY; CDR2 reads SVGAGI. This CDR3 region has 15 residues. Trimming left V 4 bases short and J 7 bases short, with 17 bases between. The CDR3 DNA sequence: TGTGCCAGCAGTTGGGGACTCGCGATTCCTAATGAGCAGTTCTTC. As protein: CASSWGLAIPNEQFF.

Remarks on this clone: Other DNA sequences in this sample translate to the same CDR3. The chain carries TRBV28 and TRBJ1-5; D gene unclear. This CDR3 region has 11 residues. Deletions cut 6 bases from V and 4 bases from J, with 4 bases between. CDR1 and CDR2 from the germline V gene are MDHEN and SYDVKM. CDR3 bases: TGTGCCAGCAGCCAGAATCAGCCCCAGCATTTT. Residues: CASSQNQPQHF.

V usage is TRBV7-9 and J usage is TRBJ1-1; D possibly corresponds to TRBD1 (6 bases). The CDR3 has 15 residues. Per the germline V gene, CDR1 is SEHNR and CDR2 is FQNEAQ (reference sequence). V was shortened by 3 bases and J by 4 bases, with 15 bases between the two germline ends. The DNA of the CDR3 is TGTGCCAGCAGCTTCCAGGGGACCCTGGGCACTGAAGCTTTCTTT. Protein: CASSFQGTLGTEAFF.